These 30 T cell receptor beta chains were sequenced from one sample in a study of blood T cell repertoires in COVID-19. Generated by immunoSEQ multiplex PCR, the TCRdb table keeps only in-frame clones and is missing some. The sample holds about 290,000 clones; around nine tenths are singletons and the top ten take about 1.7%. The material sequenced was PBMCs or T cells enriched from blood (not recorded which). The receptors here all came from a woman aged 40 to 50 who had recovered from COVID-19.

This sequence joins TRBV11-2 and TRBJ1-4; D possibly corresponds to TRBD1 (5 bases). This CDR3 region has 14 residues. Trimming left V 5 bases short and J 6 bases short, with 13 bases between. Germline CDR1 reads SGHAT; CDR2 reads FQNNGV. The CDR3 coding sequence is TGTGCCAGCAGCCCCCAGGGCGCGGATGAAAAACTGTTTTTT. Its protein is CASSPQGADEKLFF. The complete variable domain, with remaining parts taken from reference TRBV11-2 and TRBJ1-4, reads EAGVAQSPRYKIIEKRQSVAFWCNPISGHATLYWYQQILGQGPKLLIQFQNNGVVDDSQLPKDRFSAERLKGVDSTLKIQPAKLEDSAVYLCASSPQGADEKLFFGSGTQLSVL.

The chain combines TRBV5-4 with TRBJ1-6; 7 nucleotides align to TRBD1. V was pared by 4 bases and J by 8 bases, with 9 bases of the junction left unmatched. The CDR3 has 15 residues. CDR1 SGHNT and CDR2 YYREEE come from the germline V gene (reference sequence). Here the CDR3 DNA reads TGTGCCAGCAGCAGAACGGGACAGAGGGATTCACCCCTCCACTTT. This encodes CASSRTGQRDSPLHF.

V usage is TRBV27 and J usage is TRBJ2-5; TRBD2 agrees at 9 bases. The germline CDR1 and CDR2 sequences are MNHEY and SMNVEV (reference sequence). The junction had 11 bases not matched to a gene; V was cut back by 5 bases and J by 4 bases. The CDR3 contains 16 residues. The CDR3 sequence is CASSLRTSASVETQYF. In nucleotides, the CDR3 is TGTGCCAGCAGTCTCCGGACTAGCGCTAGCGTAGAGACCCAGTACTTC.

Only one count was recorded for this clone. This sequence joins TRBV24-1 and TRBJ1-3, with 9 bases lining up with TRBD1. There are 18 residues in the CDR3. The germline V gene has CDR1 KGHDR and CDR2 SFDVKD. V gave up 5 bases and J gave up 4 bases; unmatched junction bases: 14. The DNA for the CDR3 is TGTGCCACCAGTGTTATCGCTGAGGGACAGGGTCTCGGAAACACCATATATTTT. It is translated as CATSVIAEGQGLGNTIYF.

V is TRBV3-1 (or the pseudogene TRBV3-2) and J is TRBJ1-5; no reliable D call. Germline-derived CDR1 and CDR2 are LGHDT and YNNKEL (reference sequence). This CDR3 is 14 amino acids long. V was shortened by 4 bases and J by 2 bases, with 9 bases between the two germline ends. CDR3 loop: CASSPGSGNQPQHF. The CDR3 bases are TGTGCCAGCAGCCCCGGTAGTGGCAATCAGCCCCAGCATTTT.

A word on this clone: A read error may explain this, as a much larger clone is one base away. Other DNA sequences of this sample code for an identical CDR3. The rearrangement uses TRBV7-6 and TRBJ2-7, with 8 bases fitting TRBD1. This CDR3 region has 15 residues. Looked up from germline, CDR1 is SGHVS and CDR2 is FNYEAQ. Losses at the gene ends were 1 base for V and 1 base for J; bases not matched to a gene: 3. The DNA for the CDR3 is TGTGCCAGCAGCTTAGGGACAGGGAAATCCTACGAGCAGTACTTC. Translation: CASSLGTGKSYEQYF.

The rearrangement uses TRBV5-1 and TRBJ2-2; 7 bases agree with TRBD2. The germline gives CDR1 SGHRS, CDR2 YFSETQ. Trimming at V came to 1 base and at J to 7 bases, leaving 7 bases not matched to a gene. The CDR3 is 15 amino acids. The CDR3 region has the DNA TGCGCCAGCAGCTTGCAGCGGGGAGGGGACGGGGAGCTGTTTTTT. This translates into CASSLQRGGDGELFF.

The J gene is TRBJ1-4, the V gene TRBV7-9, with D possibly matching TRBD1 (6 bases). The CDR3 sequence is 14 residues long. With 7 bases removed from V and 7 bases from J, the gap between germline ends came to 16 bases. In germline, CDR1 is SEHNR, CDR2 FQNEAQ (reference sequence). For the CDR3, the DNA is TGTGCCAGCACGCGGGGGGCGGTTGCTGAAAAACTGTTTTTT. Translated, it gives CASTRGAVAEKLFF.

This clone was seen once. The chain joins TRBV6-5 to TRBJ1-2; 10 bases are shared with TRBD1. The CDR3 runs to 14 residues. V was pared by 6 bases and J by 6 bases, with 7 bases of the junction left unmatched. Germline CDR1 and CDR2: MNHEY and SVGAGI. As DNA, the CDR3 is TGTGCCAGCAGCCGGGACAGGGGACGTAATGGCTACACCTTC. It encodes CASSRDRGRNGYTF.

The rearrangement uses TRBV5-5 and TRBJ1-1, with D hard to call. Germline V gene lookup returns CDR1 SGHKS and CDR2 YYEKEE (reference sequence). This CDR3 contains 12 residues. With 0 bases removed from V and 9 bases from J, the gap between germline ends came to 9 bases. The CDR3 loop reads CASSLDSPKAFF. The CDR3 DNA follows: TGTGCCAGCAGCTTGGATTCCCCTAAAGCTTTCTTT. Together with reference TRBV5-5 and TRBJ1-1, the CDR3 gives the full variable domain: DAGVTQSPTHLIKTRGQQVTLRCSPISGHKSVSWYQQVLGQGPQFIFQYYEKEERGRGNFPDRFSARQFPNYSSELNVNALLLGDSALYLCASSLDSPKAFFGQGTRLTVV.

The chain links TRBV5-1 to TRBJ2-1; D possibly corresponds to TRBD1 (6 bases). The CDR3 covers 15 residues. Germline CDR1 is SGHRS and CDR2 is YFSETQ. Trimming pared 0 bases from V and 0 bases from J, leaving 7 bases between. For the CDR3, the DNA is TGCGCCAGCAGCTTGGAAGGGGGCTCCTACAATGAGCAGTTCTTC. This encodes CASSLEGGSYNEQFF. Full variable domain (remainder filled in from reference TRBV5-1 and TRBJ2-1): KAGVTQTPRYLIKTRGQQVTLSCSPISGHRSVSWYQQTPGQGLQFLFEYFSETQRNKGNFPGRFSGRQFSNSRSEMNVSTLELGDSALYLCASSLEGGSYNEQFFGPGTRLTVL.

V usage is TRBV5-1 and J usage is TRBJ1-1; no definite D call. V was pared by 3 bases and J by 1 base, with 16 bases between. This CDR3 has 16 residues. CDR1 and CDR2 from the germline V gene are SGHRS and YFSETQ. DNA of the CDR3: TGCGCCAGCAGCTCGGAGGGAGGGCTTGGGAACACTGAAGCTTTCTTT. This sequence encodes CASSSEGGLGNTEAFF.

The rearrangement links TRBV6-5 to TRBJ1-2; 8 bases are shared with TRBD1. Germline V gene sequence: CDR1 MNHEY, CDR2 SVGAGI. The CDR3 is 15 residues long. V was clipped by 3 bases and J by 7 bases; unmatched bases: 10. CDR3 sequence (DNA): TGTGCCAGCAGTTATTCCTTCCAGGGGGCGTTTGGCTACACCTTC. This translates into CASSYSFQGAFGYTF.

This sequence joins TRBV19 and TRBJ2-2; weak D call: TRBD1 (5 bases). The CDR3 runs 16 residues. V lost 3 bases to trimming and J lost 3 bases, with 14 bases between them. Germline CDR1 reads LNHDA; CDR2 reads SQIVND (reference sequence). The CDR3 region has the DNA TGTGCCAGTAGTATCGACAGTAGCTTTTACACCGGGGAGCTGTTTTTT. Amino acid sequence: CASSIDSSFYTGELFF.

The V gene is TRBV6-2 or TRBV6-3, the J gene TRBJ1-6; TRBD1 matches 8 bases. Germline V gene lookup returns CDR1 MNHEY and CDR2 SVGEGT. The ends lost 6 bases at V and 7 bases at J; junction bases unmatched: 8. This CDR3 comprises 15 residues. The CDR3: CASSHVGQVNSPLHF. The DNA of the CDR3 is TGTGCCAGCAGCCACGTGGGACAGGTAAATTCACCCCTCCACTTT.

The chain recombines TRBV9 with TRBJ1-1; D remains ambiguous. Germline V gene sequence: CDR1 SGDLS, CDR2 YYNGEE. The CDR3 is 15 residues long. V was cut by 4 bases and J by 6 bases, with 19 bases left in between. DNA of the CDR3: TGTGCCAGCAGCTTAACGGAGGGATCGATCTCTGAAGCTTTCTTT. Its translation is CASSLTEGSISEAFF.

This chain uses TRBV19 with TRBJ2-3, with 12 bases lining up with TRBD2. CDR1 and CDR2 (germline): LNHDA, SQIVND (reference sequence). The CDR3 is made up of 18 amino acids. J was trimmed by 0 bases and V by 5 bases; bases with no gene match: 9. Here the CDR3 reads CASSALLAGGYSTDTQYF. For the CDR3, the DNA is TGTGCCAGTAGTGCCTTACTAGCGGGAGGCTATAGCACAGATACGCAGTATTTT.

V gene TRBV7-9 combines with J gene TRBJ2-1, with 7 nucleotides matching TRBD2. The CDR3 has 16 residues. The germline V gene encodes CDR1 SEHNR and CDR2 FQNEAQ (reference sequence). V lost 10 bases, J lost 3 bases, and 15 bases stayed unmatched. For the CDR3, the DNA is TGTGCCACCGTAGCGGGCAAAAATCATAACTACAATGAGCAGTTCTTC. This encodes CATVAGKNHNYNEQFF.

The CDR3 region is CSGGLAGDTQYF. The CDR3 region has the DNA TGCAGCGGGGGACTAGCGGGAGATACGCAGTATTTT. J is TRBJ2-3 and V is TRBV29-1, with 12 bases that match TRBD2. Germline V lookup: CDR1 SQVTM, CDR2 ANQGSEA. This CDR3 is 12 amino acids long. The ends lost 7 bases at V and 5 bases at J; junction bases unmatched: 1.

About this clone itself: Within the sample, other DNA sequences also encode this same CDR3. CDR3 in amino acids: CASSLTRGETQYF. Here the CDR3 DNA reads TGTGCCAGCTCACTGACCAGGGGAGAGACCCAGTACTTC. The chain links TRBV18 to TRBJ2-5; D is perhaps TRBD1 (6 bases). Germline V gene data show CDR1 as KGHSH and CDR2 as LQKENI. The ends were cut back, 4 bases at V and 4 bases at J, with 10 bases in the middle. The length of the CDR3 is 13 residues.

The rearrangement joins TRBV5-1 to TRBJ2-7, with 7 positions matching TRBD1. This CDR3 is 15 amino acids long. The junction had 7 bases not matched to a gene; V was cut back by 4 bases and J by 0 bases. Germline V CDR1 and CDR2: SGHRS, YFSETQ. CDR3 DNA: TGCGCCAGCAGCCGAGGGGGCCCCAACTCCTACGAGCAGTACTTC. Protein product: CASSRGGPNSYEQYF.

The table lists this clone with a count of one. The chain uses TRBV3-1 (or the pseudogene TRBV3-2) and TRBJ1-5; 10 bases map to TRBD1. The CDR3 consists of 15 residues. Germline CDR1 reads LGHDT; CDR2 reads YNNKEL (reference sequence). Unmatched junction bases numbered 4, after V lost 5 bases and J lost 3 bases. CDR3 residues: CASSWGTGANQPQHF. The CDR3 nucleotides are TGTGCCAGCAGCTGGGGGACAGGGGCCAATCAGCCCCAGCATTTT.

The V call is TRBV9, the J call TRBJ2-5; 7 bases are shared with TRBD2. The length of the CDR3 is 16 residues. The J segment lost 1 base and the V segment lost 0 bases, leaving 6 bases of the junction unmatched. CDR1 and CDR2 from the germline V gene are SGDLS and YYNGEE. The DNA for the CDR3 is TGTGCCAGCAGCGTAGGGGGAGGGACTTCCCAAGAGACCCAGTACTTC. The encoded protein is CASSVGGGTSQETQYF.

V usage is TRBV30 and J usage is TRBJ2-2; no reliable D call. In germline, CDR1 is GTSNPN, CDR2 SVGIG (reference sequence). V lost 5 bases and J lost 7, with 8 bases in between. The CDR3 covers 11 residues. The CDR3: CAWARVGELFF. The CDR3 DNA follows: TGTGCCTGGGCTCGGGTCGGGGAGCTGTTTTTT.

This chain uses TRBV25-1 with TRBJ2-2; TRBD1 aligns across 10 bases. J was trimmed by 6 bases and V by 7 bases; bases with no gene match: 8. CDR3 length equals 15 residues. Germline V gene data show CDR1 as MGHDK and CDR2 as SYGVNS. The CDR3 coding sequence is TGTGCCAGCACCCCTGGGACAGGGGTGGCCGGGGAGCTGTTTTTT. Translated: CASTPGTGVAGELFF.

The chain carries TRBV6-2 or TRBV6-3 and TRBJ2-2; D perhaps matches TRBD1 (6 bases). V gave up 2 bases and J gave up 1 base, with 11 bases separating them. CDR3 size: 16 residues. The germline CDR1 and CDR2 sequences are MNHEY and SVGEGT. CDR3 loop: CASSYGVRGNTGELFF. CDR3 nucleotide sequence: TGTGCCAGCAGTTACGGAGTCAGGGGGAACACCGGGGAGCTGTTTTTT.

This clone was observed a single time. The V call is TRBV27, the J call TRBJ2-3; 7 bases map to TRBD1. After removal of 5 bases from V and 4 bases from J, the junction contained 9 bases not matched to a gene. This CDR3 contains 15 residues. Germline CDR1 reads MNHEY; CDR2 reads SMNVEV (reference sequence). The CDR3 sequence: CASSVTGARADTQYF. DNA of the CDR3: TGTGCCAGCAGTGTAACAGGGGCCCGTGCAGATACGCAGTATTTT.

This sequence joins TRBV19 and TRBJ1-2, with D unresolved. Trimming cost V 3 bases and J 4 bases, with 9 bases left between them. The CDR3 contains 13 residues. In germline, CDR1 is LNHDA, CDR2 SQIVND (reference sequence). DNA of the CDR3: TGTGCCAGTAGTATGATGGCGGGCTATGGCTACACCTTC. Protein: CASSMMAGYGYTF. Full variable domain (rest looked up from reference TRBV19 and TRBJ1-2): DGGITQSPKYLFRKEGQNVTLSCEQNLNHDAMYWYRQDPGQGLRLIYYSQIVNDFQKGDIAEGYSVSREKKESFPLTVTSAQKNPTAFYLCASSMMAGYGYTFGSGTRLTVV.

This sequence joins TRBV7-9 and TRBJ2-6; TRBD2 agrees at 9 bases. Germline CDR1 SEHNR, CDR2 FQNEAQ (reference sequence). The trim removed 5 bases at V and 3 bases at J, leaving 11 bases unmatched. The CDR3 runs to 18 residues. In DNA form, the CDR3 reads TGTGCCAGCAGCGCCCGAGGCGGGAGGGCCGGTGGGGCCAACGTCCTGACTTTC. Encoded protein: CASSARGGRAGGANVLTF. The whole variable domain, remainder taken from reference TRBV7-9 and TRBJ2-6, is DTGVSQNPRHKITKRGQNVTFRCDPISEHNRLYWYRQTLGQGPEFLTYFQNEAQLEKSRLLSDRFSAERPKGSFSTLEIQRTEQGDSAMYLCASSARGGRAGGANVLTFGAGSRLTVL.

V gene TRBV6-5 combines with J gene TRBJ1-2; TRBD1 is a possible D gene (5 bases). The V gene lost 4 bases and the J gene lost 3 bases, with 15 bases spanning the gap. Per germline, CDR1 MNHEY and CDR2 SVGAGI. The CDR3 extends over 15 amino acids. The CDR3: CASSFGTPRDYGYTF. In nucleotides, the CDR3 is TGTGCCAGCAGTTTTGGGACTCCAAGAGACTATGGCTACACCTTC.